This T cell receptor beta chain emerged from a study of OX40 agonist ivuxolimab in advanced cancers. A word on this clone: Its antigen remains unknown.

Patients were ruled out by autoimmune disease history or systemic immunosuppression. Study-level results: Nonresponders included some who also had low normalized T-cell clonal expansion. Expanded clones were, on average, more numerous in CD8+ T cells than in CD4+.

Profiling relied on immunoSEQ multiplex PCR, and the TCRdb table lists in-frame clones only, not all of them. This table has some 59,000 clones, around 90% appearing once. This CDR3 has 13 residues. The germline V gene has CDR1 MNHEY and CDR2 SMNVEV (reference sequence). V was trimmed by 2 bases and J by 8 bases, leaving 10 bases between them. The sample in question was CD4+ or CD8+ T cells sorted from blood, obtained in a trial of the OX40 agonist ivuxolimab. The sequence derives from an adult with an advanced solid tumor such as melanoma, head and neck, liver or kidney cancer. V is TRBV27 and J is TRBJ1-3; no clear D. As DNA, the CDR3 is TGTGCCAGCAGTTTACAGGTGGGCGACACCATATATTTT. This encodes CASSLQVGDTIYF.